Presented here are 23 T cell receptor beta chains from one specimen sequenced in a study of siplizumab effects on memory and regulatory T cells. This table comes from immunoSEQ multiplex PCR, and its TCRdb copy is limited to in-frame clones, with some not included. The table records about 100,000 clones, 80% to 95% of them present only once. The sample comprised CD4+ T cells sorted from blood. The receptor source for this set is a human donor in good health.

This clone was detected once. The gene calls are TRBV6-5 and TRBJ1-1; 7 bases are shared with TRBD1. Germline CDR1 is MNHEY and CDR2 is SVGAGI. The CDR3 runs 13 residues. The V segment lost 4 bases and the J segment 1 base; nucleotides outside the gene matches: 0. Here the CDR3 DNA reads TGTGCCAGCAGTTGGACAGGGAACACTGAAGCTTTCTTT. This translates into CASSWTGNTEAFF.

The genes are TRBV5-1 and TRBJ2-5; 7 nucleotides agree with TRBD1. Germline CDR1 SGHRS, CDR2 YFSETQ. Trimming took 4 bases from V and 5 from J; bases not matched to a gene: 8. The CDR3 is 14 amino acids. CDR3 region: CASSPGQTWETQYF. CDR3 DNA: TGCGCCAGCAGCCCGGGACAGACATGGGAGACCCAGTACTTC. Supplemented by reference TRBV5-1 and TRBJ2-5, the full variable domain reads KAGVTQTPRYLIKTRGQQVTLSCSPISGHRSVSWYQQTPGQGLQFLFEYFSETQRNKGNFPGRFSGRQFSNSRSEMNVSTLELGDSALYLCASSPGQTWETQYFGPGTRLLVL.

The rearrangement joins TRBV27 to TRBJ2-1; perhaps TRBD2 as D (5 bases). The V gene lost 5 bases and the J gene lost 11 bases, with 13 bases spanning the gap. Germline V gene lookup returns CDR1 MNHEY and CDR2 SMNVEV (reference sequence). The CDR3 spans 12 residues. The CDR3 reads CASSENGEKQFF. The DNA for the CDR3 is TGTGCCAGCAGTGAGAATGGGGAGAAGCAGTTCTTC.

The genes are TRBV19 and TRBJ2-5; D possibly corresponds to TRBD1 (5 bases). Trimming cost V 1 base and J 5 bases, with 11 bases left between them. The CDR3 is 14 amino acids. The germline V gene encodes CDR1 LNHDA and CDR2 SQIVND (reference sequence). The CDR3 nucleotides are TGTGCCAGTAGTATAGGTCAGGGCTCGGAGACCCAGTACTTC. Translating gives CASSIGQGSETQYF.

In nucleotides, the CDR3 is TGTGCCAGCAGCTTAGTGGGGACTAGCGGGGCGGGCAATGAGCAGTTCTTC. This translates into CASSLVGTSGAGNEQFF. The chain links TRBV7-2 to TRBJ2-1, with 13 bases that match TRBD2. V lost 1 base and J lost 6; bases outside the gene matches: 6. CDR1 SGHTA and CDR2 FQGNSA come from the germline V gene. CDR3 length: 17 residues.

The CDR3 nucleotides are TGTGCCAGCCGGCGGGACAGGGGGCTTAGCACTGAAGCTTTCTTT. It is translated as CASRRDRGLSTEAFF. The chain employs TRBV28 and TRBJ1-1; TRBD1 matches 12 bases. J gave up 4 bases and V 8 bases, and 8 bases lay outside the gene matches. Germline V gives CDR1 MDHEN, CDR2 SYDVKM. CDR3 length equals 15 residues.

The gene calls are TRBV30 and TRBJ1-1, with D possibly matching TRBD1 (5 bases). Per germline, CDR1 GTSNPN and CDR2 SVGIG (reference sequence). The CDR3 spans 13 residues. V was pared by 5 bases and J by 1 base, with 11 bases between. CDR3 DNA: TGTGCCTGGTTAAGAACAGGGAACACTGAAGCTTTCTTT. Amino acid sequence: CAWLRTGNTEAFF.

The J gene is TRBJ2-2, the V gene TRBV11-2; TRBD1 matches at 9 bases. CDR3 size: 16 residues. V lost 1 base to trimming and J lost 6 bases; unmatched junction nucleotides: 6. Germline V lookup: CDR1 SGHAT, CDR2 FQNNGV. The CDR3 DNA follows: TGTGCCAGCAGCTTAGCGTACAGGGGGCAGCCCGGGGAGCTGTTTTTT. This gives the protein CASSLAYRGQPGELFF.

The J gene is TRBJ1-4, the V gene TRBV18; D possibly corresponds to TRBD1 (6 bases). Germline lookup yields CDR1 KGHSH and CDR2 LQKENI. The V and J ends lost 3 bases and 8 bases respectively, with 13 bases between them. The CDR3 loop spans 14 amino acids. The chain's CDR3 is CASSPAGQGEKLFF. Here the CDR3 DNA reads TGTGCCAGCTCACCGGCAGGCCAGGGGGAAAAACTGTTTTTT. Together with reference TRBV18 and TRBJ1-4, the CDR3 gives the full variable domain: NAGVMQNPRHLVRRRGQEARLRCSPMKGHSHVYWYRQLPEEGLKFMVYLQKENIIDESGMPKERFSAEFPKEGPSILRIQQVVRGDSAAYFCASSPAGQGEKLFFGSGTQLSVL.

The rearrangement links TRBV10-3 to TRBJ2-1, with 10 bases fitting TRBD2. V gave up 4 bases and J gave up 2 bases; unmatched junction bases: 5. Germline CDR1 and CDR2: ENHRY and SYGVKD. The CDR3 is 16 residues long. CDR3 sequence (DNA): TGTGCCATCAGTGTTAAGCGGGGGGGTGCCTACAATGAGCAGTTCTTC. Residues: CAISVKRGGAYNEQFF.

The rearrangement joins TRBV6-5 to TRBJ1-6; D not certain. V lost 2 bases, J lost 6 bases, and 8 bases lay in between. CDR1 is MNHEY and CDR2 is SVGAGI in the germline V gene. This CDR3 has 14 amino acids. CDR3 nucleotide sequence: TGTGCCAGCAGTTACGCGACCGGTAATTCACCCCTCCACTTT. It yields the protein CASSYATGNSPLHF.

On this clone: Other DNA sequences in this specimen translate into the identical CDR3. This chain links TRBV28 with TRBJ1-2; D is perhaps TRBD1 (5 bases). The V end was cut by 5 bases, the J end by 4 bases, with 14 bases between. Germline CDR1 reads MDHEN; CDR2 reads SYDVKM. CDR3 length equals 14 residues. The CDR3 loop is CASSPGTGVYGYTF. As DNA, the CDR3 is TGTGCCAGCAGTCCCGGGACCGGAGTCTATGGCTACACCTTC.

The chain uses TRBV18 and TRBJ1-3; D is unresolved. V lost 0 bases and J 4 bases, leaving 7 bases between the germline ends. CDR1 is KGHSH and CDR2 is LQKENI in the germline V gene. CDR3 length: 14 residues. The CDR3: CASSPPTTGNTIYF. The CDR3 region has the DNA TGTGCCAGCTCACCACCCACAACCGGAAACACCATATATTTT.

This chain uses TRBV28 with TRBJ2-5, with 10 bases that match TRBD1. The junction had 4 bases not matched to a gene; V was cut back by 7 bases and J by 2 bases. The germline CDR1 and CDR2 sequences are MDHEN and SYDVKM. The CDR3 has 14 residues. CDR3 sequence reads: CASTWTGGQETQYF. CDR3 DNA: TGTGCCAGCACCTGGACAGGGGGACAAGAGACCCAGTACTTC.

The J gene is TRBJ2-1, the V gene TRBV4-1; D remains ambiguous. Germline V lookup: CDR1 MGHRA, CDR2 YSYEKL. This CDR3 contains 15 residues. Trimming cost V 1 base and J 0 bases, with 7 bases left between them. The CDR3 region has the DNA TGCGCCAGCAGCCAAGCCGGTAGCTCCTACAATGAGCAGTTCTTC. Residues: CASSQAGSSYNEQFF.

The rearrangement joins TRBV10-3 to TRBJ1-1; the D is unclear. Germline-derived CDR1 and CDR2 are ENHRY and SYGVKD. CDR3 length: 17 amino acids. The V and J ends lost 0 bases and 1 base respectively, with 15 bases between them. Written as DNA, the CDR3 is TGTGCCATCAGTGAGTCCCTCTTCGATAGGGCGAACACTGAAGCTTTCTTT. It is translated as CAISESLFDRANTEAFF.

The CDR3 nucleotides are TGTGCCAGCAGCTTAAGGTTAGCGGGGGTCTACAATGAGCAGTTCTTC. It is translated as CASSLRLAGVYNEQFF. This chain connects TRBV11-2 to TRBJ2-1; TRBD2 matches at 9 bases. The V and J ends lost 2 bases and 3 bases, in that order; junction bases with no gene match: 5. The CDR3 has 16 amino acids. Germline V CDR1 and CDR2: SGHAT, FQNNGV.

The CDR3 DNA sequence: TGTGCCAGCAGCCTTATTACGAACACCGGGGAGCTGTTTTTT. Amino acids: CASSLITNTGELFF. The chain links TRBV7-2 to TRBJ2-2, with D hard to call. The germline CDR1 and CDR2 sequences are SGHTA and FQGNSA. V was trimmed by 5 bases and J by 0 bases, leaving 7 bases between them. The CDR3 runs to 14 residues. The full variable domain, rest sourced from reference TRBV7-2 and TRBJ2-2, is GAGVSQSPSNKVTEKGKDVELRCDPISGHTALYWYRQSLGQGLEFLIYFQGNSAPDKSGLPSDRFSAERTGGSVSTLTIQRTQQEDSAVYLCASSLITNTGELFFGEGSRLTVL.

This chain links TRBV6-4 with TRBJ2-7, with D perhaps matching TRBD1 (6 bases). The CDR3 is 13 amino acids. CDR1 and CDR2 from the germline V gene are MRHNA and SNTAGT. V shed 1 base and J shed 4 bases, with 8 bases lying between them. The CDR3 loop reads CASSDFTGYEQYF. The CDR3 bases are TGTGCCAGCAGTGACTTCACAGGGTACGAGCAGTACTTC.

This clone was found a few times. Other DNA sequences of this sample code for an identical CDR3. CDR3 nucleotide sequence: TGTGCCAGCACCCCAGGGGGGGATACGCAGTATTTT. It specifies CASTPGGDTQYF. The chain uses TRBV2 and TRBJ2-3; a possible D gene is TRBD1 (7 bases). Germline loops: CDR1 SNHLY, CDR2 FYNNEI. V shed 7 bases and J shed 6 bases, with 11 bases lying between them. The CDR3 sequence is 12 residues long. Using reference TRBV2 and TRBJ2-3 for the parts outside the CDR3, the full variable domain is EPEVTQTPSHQVTQMGQEVILRCVPISNHLYFYWYRQILGQKVEFLVSFYNNEISEKSEIFDDQFSVERPDGSNFTLKIRSTKLEDSAMYFCASTPGGDTQYFGPGTRLTVL.

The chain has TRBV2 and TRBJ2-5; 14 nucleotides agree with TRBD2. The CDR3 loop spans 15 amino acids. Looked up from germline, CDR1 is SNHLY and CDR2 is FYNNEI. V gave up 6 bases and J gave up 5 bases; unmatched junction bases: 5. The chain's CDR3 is CASRSGLAGAETQYF. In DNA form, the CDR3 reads TGTGCCAGCAGGTCGGGACTAGCGGGGGCGGAGACCCAGTACTTC.

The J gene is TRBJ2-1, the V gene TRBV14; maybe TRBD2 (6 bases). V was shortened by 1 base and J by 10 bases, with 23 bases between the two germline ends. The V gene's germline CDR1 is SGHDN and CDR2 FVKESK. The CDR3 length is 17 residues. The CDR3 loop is CASSQALWGLKGREQFF. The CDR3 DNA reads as TGTGCCAGCAGCCAAGCATTATGGGGACTTAAGGGACGAGAGCAGTTCTTC.

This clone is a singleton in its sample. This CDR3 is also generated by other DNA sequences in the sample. CDR3 sequence reads: CASSPGLNTEAFF. CDR3 DNA sequence: TGTGCCAGCTCACCAGGACTGAACACTGAAGCTTTCTTT. The chain combines TRBV18 with TRBJ1-1; D uncertain. The CDR3 covers 13 residues. V was trimmed by 2 bases and J by 0 bases, leaving 4 bases between them. Germline CDR1 KGHSH, CDR2 LQKENI.